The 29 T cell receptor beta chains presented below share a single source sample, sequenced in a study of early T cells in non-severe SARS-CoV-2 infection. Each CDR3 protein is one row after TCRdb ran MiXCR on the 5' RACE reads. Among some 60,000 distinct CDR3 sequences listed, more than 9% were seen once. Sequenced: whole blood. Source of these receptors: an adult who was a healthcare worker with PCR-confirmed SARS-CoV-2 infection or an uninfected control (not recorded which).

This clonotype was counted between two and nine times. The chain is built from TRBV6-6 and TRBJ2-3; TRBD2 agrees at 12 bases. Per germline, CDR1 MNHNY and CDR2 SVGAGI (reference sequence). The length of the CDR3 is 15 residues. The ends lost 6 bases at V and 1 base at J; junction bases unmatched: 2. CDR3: CASSRLAGGTDTQYF. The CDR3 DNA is TGTGCCAGCAGCCGACTAGCGGGGGGCACAGATACGCAGTATTTT.

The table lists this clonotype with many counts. This CDR3 is CASRGKGPLEQYV. The CDR3 DNA sequence: TGTGCCAGTCGAGGAAAAGGACCATTAGAGCAGTACGTC. The chain combines TRBV27 with TRBJ2-7; no clear D gene. The CDR3 consists of 13 residues. Germline V gene sequence: CDR1 MNHEY, CDR2 SMNVEV (reference sequence). Between the trimmed V and J ends, which lost 9 bases and 7 bases, there was a span of 19 bases.

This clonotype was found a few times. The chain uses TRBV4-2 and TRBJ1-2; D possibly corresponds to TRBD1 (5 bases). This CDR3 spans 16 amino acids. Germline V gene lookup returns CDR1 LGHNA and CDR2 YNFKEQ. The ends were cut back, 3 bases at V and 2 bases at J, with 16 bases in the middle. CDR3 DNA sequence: TGTGCCAGCAGCCAGGGAAGGGGACTTCAAAACTATGGCTACACCTTC. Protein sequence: CASSQGRGLQNYGYTF.

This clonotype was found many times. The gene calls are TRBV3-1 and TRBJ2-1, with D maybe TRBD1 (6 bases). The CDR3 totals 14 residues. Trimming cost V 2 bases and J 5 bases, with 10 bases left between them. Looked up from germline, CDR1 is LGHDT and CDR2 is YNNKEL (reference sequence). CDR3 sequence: CASSQSPGDNEQFF. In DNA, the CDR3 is TGTGCCAGCAGCCAAAGCCCAGGGGACAATGAGCAGTTCTTC.

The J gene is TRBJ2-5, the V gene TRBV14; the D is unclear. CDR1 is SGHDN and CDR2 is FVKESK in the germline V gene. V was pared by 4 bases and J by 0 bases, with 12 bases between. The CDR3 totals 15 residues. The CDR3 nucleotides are TGTGCCAGCAGCCCCTTCCAGCTGAACCAAGAGACCCAGTACTTC. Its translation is CASSPFQLNQETQYF.

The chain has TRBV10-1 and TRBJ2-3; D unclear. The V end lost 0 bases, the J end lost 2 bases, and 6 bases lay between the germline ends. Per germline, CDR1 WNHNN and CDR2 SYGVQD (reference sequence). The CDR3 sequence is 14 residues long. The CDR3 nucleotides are TGCGCCAGCAGTGAGTCGCAGTACACAGATACGCAGTATTTT. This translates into CASSESQYTDTQYF.

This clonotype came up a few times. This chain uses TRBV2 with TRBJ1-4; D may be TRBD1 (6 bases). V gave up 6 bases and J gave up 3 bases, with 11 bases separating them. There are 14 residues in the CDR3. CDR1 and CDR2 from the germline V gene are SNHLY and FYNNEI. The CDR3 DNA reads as TGTGCCAGCAGGGAACAGGGTTCTAATGAAAAACTGTTTTTT. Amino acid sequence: CASREQGSNEKLFF.

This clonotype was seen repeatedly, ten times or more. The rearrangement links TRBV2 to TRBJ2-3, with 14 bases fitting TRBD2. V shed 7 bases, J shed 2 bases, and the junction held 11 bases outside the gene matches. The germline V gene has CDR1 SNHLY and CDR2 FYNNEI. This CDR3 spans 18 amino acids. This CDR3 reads CASKTSGGDIQYTDTQYF. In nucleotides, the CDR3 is TGTGCCAGCAAGACTAGCGGGGGGGATATACAATACACAGATACGCAGTATTTT.

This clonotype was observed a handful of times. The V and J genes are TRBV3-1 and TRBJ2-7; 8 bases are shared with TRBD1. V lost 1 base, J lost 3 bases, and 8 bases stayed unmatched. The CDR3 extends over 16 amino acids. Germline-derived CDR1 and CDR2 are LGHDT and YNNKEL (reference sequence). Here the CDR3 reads CASSQVTGAPFYEQYV. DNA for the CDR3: TGTGCCAGCAGCCAAGTGACAGGGGCGCCCTTCTACGAGCAGTACGTC.

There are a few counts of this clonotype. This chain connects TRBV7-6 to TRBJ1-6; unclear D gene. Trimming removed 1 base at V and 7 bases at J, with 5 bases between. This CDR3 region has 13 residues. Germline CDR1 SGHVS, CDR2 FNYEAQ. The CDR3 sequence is CASSLEGNSPLHF. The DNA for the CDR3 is TGTGCCAGCAGCTTAGAAGGGAATTCACCCCTCCACTTT. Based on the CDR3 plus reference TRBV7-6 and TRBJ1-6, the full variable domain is GAGVSQSPRYKVTKRGQDVALRCDPISGHVSLYWYRQALGQGPEFLTYFNYEAQQDKSGLPNDRFSAERPEGSISTLTIQRTEQRDSAMYRCASSLEGNSPLHFGNGTRLTVT.

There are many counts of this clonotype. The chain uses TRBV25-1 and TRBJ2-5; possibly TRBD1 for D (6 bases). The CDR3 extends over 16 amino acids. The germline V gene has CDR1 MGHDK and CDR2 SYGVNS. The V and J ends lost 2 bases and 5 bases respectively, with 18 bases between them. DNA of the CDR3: TGTGCCAGCAGTGAAGTCGGGACACTGAAGGGGGAGACCCAGTACTTC. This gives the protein CASSEVGTLKGETQYF.

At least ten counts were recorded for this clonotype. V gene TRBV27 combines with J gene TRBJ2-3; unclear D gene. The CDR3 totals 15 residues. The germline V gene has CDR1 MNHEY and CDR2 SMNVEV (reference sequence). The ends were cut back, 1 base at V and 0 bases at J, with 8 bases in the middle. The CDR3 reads CASSLWGSSTDTQYF. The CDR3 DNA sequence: TGTGCCAGCAGTTTATGGGGTTCTAGCACAGATACGCAGTATTTT.

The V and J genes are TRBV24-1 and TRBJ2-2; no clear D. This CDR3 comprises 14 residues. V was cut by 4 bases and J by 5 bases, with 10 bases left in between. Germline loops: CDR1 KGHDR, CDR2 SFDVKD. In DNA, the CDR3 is TGTGCCACCAGTGAACCCTTGGGGACCGGGGAGCTGTTTTTT. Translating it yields CATSEPLGTGELFF.

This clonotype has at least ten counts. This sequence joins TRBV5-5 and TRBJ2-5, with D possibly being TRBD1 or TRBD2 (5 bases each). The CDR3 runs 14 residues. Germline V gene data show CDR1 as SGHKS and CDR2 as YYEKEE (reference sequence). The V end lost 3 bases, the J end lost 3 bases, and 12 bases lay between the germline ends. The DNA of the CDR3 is TGTGCCAGCAGCTATTGGGACGGGGAAGAGACCCAGTACTTC. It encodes CASSYWDGEETQYF.

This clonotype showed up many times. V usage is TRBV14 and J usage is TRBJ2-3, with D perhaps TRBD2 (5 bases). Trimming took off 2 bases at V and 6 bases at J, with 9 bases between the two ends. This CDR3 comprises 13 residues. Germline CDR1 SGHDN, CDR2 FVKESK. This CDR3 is CASSQFPGDTQYF. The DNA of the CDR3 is TGTGCCAGCAGCCAATTTCCGGGGGATACGCAGTATTTT.

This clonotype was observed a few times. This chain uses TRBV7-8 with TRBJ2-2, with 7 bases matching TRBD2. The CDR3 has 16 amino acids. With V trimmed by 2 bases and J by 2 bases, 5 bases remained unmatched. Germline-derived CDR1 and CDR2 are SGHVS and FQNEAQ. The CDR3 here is CASSLNQRGNTGELFF. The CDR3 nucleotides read TGTGCCAGCAGCTTAAATCAGCGGGGTAACACCGGGGAGCTGTTTTTT.

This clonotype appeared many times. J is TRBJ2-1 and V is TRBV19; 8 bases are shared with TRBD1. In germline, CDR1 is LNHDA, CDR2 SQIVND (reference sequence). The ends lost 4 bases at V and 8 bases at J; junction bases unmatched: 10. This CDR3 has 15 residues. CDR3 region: CASSTRDRYFDEQFF. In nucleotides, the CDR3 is TGTGCCAGTAGTACGCGGGACAGGTACTTCGATGAGCAGTTCTTC.

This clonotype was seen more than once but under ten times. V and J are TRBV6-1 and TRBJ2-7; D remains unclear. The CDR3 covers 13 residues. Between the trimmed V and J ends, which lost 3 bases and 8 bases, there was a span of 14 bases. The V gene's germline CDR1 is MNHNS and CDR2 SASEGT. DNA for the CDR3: TGTGCCAGCAGTGAGGAAGTACAGACCCAGCAGTACGTC. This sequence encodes CASSEEVQTQQYV.

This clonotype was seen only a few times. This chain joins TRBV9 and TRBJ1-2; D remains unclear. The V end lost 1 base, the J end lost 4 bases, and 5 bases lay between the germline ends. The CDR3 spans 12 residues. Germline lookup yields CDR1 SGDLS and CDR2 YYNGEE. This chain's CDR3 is CASSVPAYGYTF. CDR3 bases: TGTGCCAGCAGCGTACCAGCCTATGGCTACACCTTC.

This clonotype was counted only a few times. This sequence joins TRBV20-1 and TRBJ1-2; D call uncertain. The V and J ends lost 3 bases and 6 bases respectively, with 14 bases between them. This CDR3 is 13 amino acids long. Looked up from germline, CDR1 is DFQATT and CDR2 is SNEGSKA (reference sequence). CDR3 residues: CSASKVDHHGYTF. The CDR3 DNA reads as TGCAGTGCTAGTAAGGTCGACCACCATGGCTACACCTTC.

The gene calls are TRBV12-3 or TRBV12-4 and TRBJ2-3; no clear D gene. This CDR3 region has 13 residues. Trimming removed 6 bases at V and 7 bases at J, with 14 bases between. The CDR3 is CASSATYFYTQYF. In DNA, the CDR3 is TGTGCCAGCAGCGCAACTTATTTCTATACGCAGTATTTT.

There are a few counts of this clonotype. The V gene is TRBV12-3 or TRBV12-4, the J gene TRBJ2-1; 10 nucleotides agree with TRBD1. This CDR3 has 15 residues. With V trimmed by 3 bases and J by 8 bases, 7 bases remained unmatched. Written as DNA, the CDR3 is TGTGCCAGCAGTTTCCCGGGACAGGGGTGGTATGAGCAGTTCTTC. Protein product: CASSFPGQGWYEQFF.

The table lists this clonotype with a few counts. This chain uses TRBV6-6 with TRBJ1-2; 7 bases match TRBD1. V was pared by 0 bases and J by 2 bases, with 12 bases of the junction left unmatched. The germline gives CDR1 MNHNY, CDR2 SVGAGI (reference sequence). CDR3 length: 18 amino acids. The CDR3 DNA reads TGTGCCAGCAGTTACTCGGCCACGGACAGGAAGCGAAACTATGGCTACACCTTC. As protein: CASSYSATDRKRNYGYTF.

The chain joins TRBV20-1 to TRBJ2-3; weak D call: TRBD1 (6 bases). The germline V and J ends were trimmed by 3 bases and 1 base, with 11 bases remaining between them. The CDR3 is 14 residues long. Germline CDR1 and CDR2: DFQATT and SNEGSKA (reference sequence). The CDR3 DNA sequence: TGCAGTGCTAGTCCCGGACAGCGCACAGATACGCAGTATTTT. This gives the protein CSASPGQRTDTQYF.

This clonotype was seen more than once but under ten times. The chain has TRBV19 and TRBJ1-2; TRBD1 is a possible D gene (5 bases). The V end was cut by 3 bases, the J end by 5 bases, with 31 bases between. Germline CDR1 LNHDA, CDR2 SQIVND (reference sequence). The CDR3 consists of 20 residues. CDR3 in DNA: TGTGCCAGTAGTATCCCATTTACGACTACTGGGGCGGGGTTCGAGTATGGCTACACCTTC. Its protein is CASSIPFTTTGAGFEYGYTF.

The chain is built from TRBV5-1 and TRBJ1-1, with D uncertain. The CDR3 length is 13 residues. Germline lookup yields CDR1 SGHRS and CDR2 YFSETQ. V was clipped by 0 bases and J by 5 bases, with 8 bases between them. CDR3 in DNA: TGCGCCAGCAGCTTGGAGCAGGAGACTGAAGCTTTCTTT. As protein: CASSLEQETEAFF.

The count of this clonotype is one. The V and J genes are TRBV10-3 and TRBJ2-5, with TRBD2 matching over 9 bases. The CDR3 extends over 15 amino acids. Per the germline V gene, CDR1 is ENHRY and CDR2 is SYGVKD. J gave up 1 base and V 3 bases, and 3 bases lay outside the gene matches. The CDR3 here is CAISDRGGAQETQYF. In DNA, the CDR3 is TGTGCCATCAGTGATCGCGGGGGGGCCCAAGAGACCCAGTACTTC.

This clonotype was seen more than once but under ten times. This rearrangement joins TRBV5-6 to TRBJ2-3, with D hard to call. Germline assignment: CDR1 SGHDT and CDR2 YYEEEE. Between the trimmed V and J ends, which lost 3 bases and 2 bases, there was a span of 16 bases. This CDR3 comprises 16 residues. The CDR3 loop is CASSSGHAGNTDTQYF. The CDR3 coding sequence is TGTGCCAGCAGCTCTGGCCATGCCGGCAACACAGATACGCAGTATTTT.

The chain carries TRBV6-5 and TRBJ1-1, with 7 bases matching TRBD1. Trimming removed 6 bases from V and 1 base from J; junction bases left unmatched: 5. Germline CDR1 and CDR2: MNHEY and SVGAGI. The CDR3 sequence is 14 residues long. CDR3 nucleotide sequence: TGTGCCAGCAGCCGGGACAGCTCGAACACTGAAGCTTTCTTT. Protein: CASSRDSSNTEAFF.